One and the same sample provided the 20 T cell receptor beta chains below, sequenced in a study of cytotoxic CD8 clonotypes in ibrutinib-treated CLL. Sequencing was performed with immunoSEQ multiplex PCR; in TCRdb, only in-frame clones are kept and a portion is missing. The sample consists of roughly 30,000 clones, more than 75% of them appearing once. The material was PBMCs, obtained after 36 months of ibrutinib treatment. The source is a human donor with chronic lymphocytic leukemia.

V is TRBV7-8 and J is TRBJ2-1; TRBD2 aligns across 11 bases. V gave up 1 base and J gave up 5 bases; unmatched junction bases: 7. Germline CDR1 is SGHVS and CDR2 is FQNEAQ. This CDR3 comprises 17 residues. The CDR3 loop is CASSLVPSGGPNNEQFF. Here the CDR3 DNA reads TGTGCCAGCAGCTTAGTTCCTAGCGGGGGGCCTAACAATGAGCAGTTCTTC.

The CDR3 protein is CASGLSPTNEKLFF. CDR3 in DNA: TGTGCTAGTGGTTTATCCCCAACTAATGAAAAACTGTTTTTT. The chain employs TRBV12-5 and TRBJ1-4; D is undetermined. Germline assignment: CDR1 LGHNT and CDR2 FRNRAP. V was clipped by 3 bases and J by 0 bases, with 5 bases between them. The CDR3 covers 14 residues.

This clone has only a few counts. This chain connects TRBV18 to TRBJ1-6; the D gene is possibly TRBD1 (5 bases). Deletions cut 5 bases from V and 4 bases from J, with 12 bases between. The germline CDR1 and CDR2 sequences are KGHSH and LQKENI. The CDR3 runs 15 residues. The CDR3 protein is CASSFATAYNSPLHF. For the CDR3, the DNA is TGTGCCAGCTCATTCGCGACAGCTTATAATTCACCCCTCCACTTT.

This chain uses TRBV27 with TRBJ2-5; unclear D gene. V lost 1 base, J lost 5 bases, and 8 bases lay in between. This CDR3 is 13 amino acids long. From germline, CDR1 is MNHEY and CDR2 SMNVEV (reference sequence). The CDR3 DNA sequence: TGTGCCAGCAGTTTATATTATTCGGAGACCCAGTACTTC. Its translation is CASSLYYSETQYF.

This chain joins TRBV5-1 and TRBJ2-1; TRBD2 matches 13 bases. The CDR3 length is 15 residues. The germline V gene has CDR1 SGHRS and CDR2 YFSETQ. Unmatched junction bases numbered 5, after V lost 5 bases and J lost 6 bases. CDR3 sequence: CASSRTSGGSNEQFF. The CDR3 nucleotides are TGCGCCAGCAGTCGGACTAGCGGGGGCAGCAATGAGCAGTTCTTC.

This clone came up once. The J gene is TRBJ1-3, the V gene TRBV21-1. TRBV21-1 is marked as a pseudogene. CDR3 length: 16 residues. CDR3 coding DNA: TGTGCCAGCAGCGTCAGCATACAACACGCACGAAACACCATATATTTT. This translates into CASSVSIQHARNTIYF.

This chain uses TRBV7-6 with TRBJ1-1; a possible D gene is TRBD1 (6 bases). This CDR3 is 13 amino acids long. V lost 2 bases and J lost 5, with 9 bases in between. Germline CDR1 and CDR2: SGHVS and FNYEAQ. The CDR3 DNA reads as TGTGCCAGCAGCTTATTAGGGGGGACTGAAGCTTTCTTT. This encodes CASSLLGGTEAFF.

This chain joins TRBV11-3 and TRBJ2-3; no reliable D call. Trimming pared 3 bases from V and 2 bases from J, leaving 18 bases between. The CDR3 is made up of 17 amino acids. Germline assignment: CDR1 SGHNT and CDR2 YENEEA. The CDR3, as DNA: TGTGCCAGCAGCTTGAGTACGACCCGCCCCACCACAGATACGCAGTATTTT. Protein: CASSLSTTRPTTDTQYF.

There are a few counts of this clone. This chain uses TRBV14 with TRBJ1-2; D remains unclear. The ends were cut back, 4 bases at V and 8 bases at J, with 14 bases in the middle. This CDR3 spans 13 amino acids. Per the germline V gene, CDR1 is SGHDN and CDR2 is FVKESK. CDR3 sequence: CASSPGRAWGYTF. Here the CDR3 DNA reads TGTGCCAGCAGCCCCGGACGGGCTTGGGGCTACACCTTC.

The CDR3 bases are TGTGCCAGCAGCAGACAGGCACCCTACGAGCAGTACTTC. This codes for CASSRQAPYEQYF. The chain couples TRBV7-8 to TRBJ2-7, with a possible D match to TRBD1 (6 bases). Germline V lookup: CDR1 SGHVS, CDR2 FQNEAQ. V lost 5 bases, J lost 2 bases, and 10 bases lay in between. The length of the CDR3 is 13 residues. Complete variable domain (other parts from reference TRBV7-8 and TRBJ2-7): GAGVSQSPRYKVAKRGQDVALRCDPISGHVSLFWYQQALGQGPEFLTYFQNEAQLDKSGLPSDRFFAERPEGSVSTLKIQRTQQEDSAVYLCASSRQAPYEQYFGPGTRLTVT.

Details on this clone: Other DNA sequences of this sample code for an identical CDR3. The rearrangement uses TRBV6-5 and TRBJ2-5, with D possibly being TRBD1 (5 bases). Trimming stripped 0 bases from V and 2 bases from J, with 7 bases between. CDR3 size: 14 residues. Germline V CDR1 and CDR2: MNHEY, SVGAGI. The CDR3: CASSYSTGQETQYF. The CDR3 region has the DNA TGTGCCAGCAGTTACTCTACAGGACAAGAGACCCAGTACTTC.

This clone was counted between two and nine times. The V and J genes are TRBV9 and TRBJ1-6, with 8 nucleotides matching TRBD1. The trim removed 3 bases at V and 10 bases at J, leaving 6 bases unmatched. This CDR3 contains 14 residues. Germline-derived CDR1 and CDR2 are SGDLS and YYNGEE. CDR3 sequence (DNA): TGTGCCAGCAGCGGCGAGACAGGGGAATCACCCCTCCACTTT. Protein: CASSGETGESPLHF.

The gene calls are TRBV6-5 and TRBJ2-7, with a weak D call TRBD1 (5 bases). Germline CDR1 reads MNHEY; CDR2 reads SVGAGI. The CDR3 has 12 residues. V lost 5 bases to trimming and J lost 5 bases, with 10 bases between them. This CDR3 is CASSPGLHEQYF. In nucleotides, the CDR3 is TGTGCCAGCAGTCCAGGGCTCCACGAGCAGTACTTC.

This clone was detected a few times. J is TRBJ2-5 and V is TRBV11-2; the D gene is possibly TRBD1 (6 bases). The V end lost 7 bases, the J end lost 0 bases, and 12 bases lay between the germline ends. The V gene's germline CDR1 is SGHAT and CDR2 FQNNGV. The CDR3 is 14 amino acids. The chain's CDR3 is CASTPGVNQETQYF. CDR3 bases: TGTGCCAGCACCCCAGGGGTCAACCAAGAGACCCAGTACTTC.

The chain uses TRBV4-2 and TRBJ2-7; D may be TRBD2 (6 bases). The CDR3 is 14 amino acids. CDR1 and CDR2 from the germline V gene are LGHNA and YNFKEQ. Trimming cost V 4 bases and J 7 bases, with 17 bases left between them. The CDR3 DNA reads TGTGCCAGCAGCCCCCCAGAGGTTGCGGGGGAGCAGTACTTC. This translates into CASSPPEVAGEQYF.

The chain joins TRBV28 to TRBJ1-1; tentatively, D is TRBD1 (5 bases). In germline, CDR1 is MDHEN, CDR2 SYDVKM. CDR3 size: 15 residues. Trimming left V 5 bases short and J 5 bases short, with 18 bases between. The CDR3 spells CASSVLGERGTEAFF. The DNA of the CDR3 is TGTGCCAGCAGTGTACTGGGGGAGCGGGGGACTGAAGCTTTCTTT.

The chain employs TRBV4-3 and TRBJ1-1; no clear D gene. V was cut by 4 bases and J by 4 bases, with 10 bases left in between. The CDR3 has 13 amino acids. The germline V gene encodes CDR1 LGHNA and CDR2 YSLEER. The CDR3 loop is CASSRGITTEAFF. DNA for the CDR3: TGCGCCAGCAGCCGCGGGATCACCACTGAAGCTTTCTTT.

This clone was seen more than once but under ten times. The gene calls are TRBV5-6 and TRBJ1-2; D possibly corresponds to TRBD1 (5 bases). V was cut by 5 bases and J by 1 base, with 12 bases left in between. From germline, CDR1 is SGHDT and CDR2 YYEEEE. This CDR3 spans 14 amino acids. In DNA form, the CDR3 reads TGTGCCAGCAGTTGGGACGGAGGTAACTATGGCTACACCTTC. Amino acids: CASSWDGGNYGYTF.

The chain is built from TRBV19 and TRBJ1-2, with 10 bases identical to TRBD1. CDR3 length: 14 amino acids. CDR1 is LNHDA, CDR2 SQIVND, per germline (reference sequence). V lost 5 bases and J lost 5; bases outside the gene matches: 5. The CDR3 sequence: CASSWDRGSYGYTF. CDR3 nucleotide sequence: TGTGCCAGTAGTTGGGACAGGGGTTCTTATGGCTACACCTTC.

This CDR3 is CASRARPRQEAYGYTF. In DNA form, the CDR3 reads TGTGCCAGTAGGGCCCGCCCCCGACAGGAAGCCTATGGCTACACCTTC. The chain recombines TRBV19 with TRBJ1-2, with D perhaps TRBD1 (6 bases). Germline CDR1 reads LNHDA; CDR2 reads SQIVND (reference sequence). The CDR3 has 16 residues. V shed 6 bases and J shed 4 bases, with 21 bases lying between them. Full variable domain (outside the CDR3, taken from reference TRBV19 and TRBJ1-2): DGGITQSPKYLFRKEGQNVTLSCEQNLNHDAMYWYRQDPGQGLRLIYYSQIVNDFQKGDIAEGYSVSREKKESFPLTVTSAQKNPTAFYLCASRARPRQEAYGYTFGSGTRLTVV.